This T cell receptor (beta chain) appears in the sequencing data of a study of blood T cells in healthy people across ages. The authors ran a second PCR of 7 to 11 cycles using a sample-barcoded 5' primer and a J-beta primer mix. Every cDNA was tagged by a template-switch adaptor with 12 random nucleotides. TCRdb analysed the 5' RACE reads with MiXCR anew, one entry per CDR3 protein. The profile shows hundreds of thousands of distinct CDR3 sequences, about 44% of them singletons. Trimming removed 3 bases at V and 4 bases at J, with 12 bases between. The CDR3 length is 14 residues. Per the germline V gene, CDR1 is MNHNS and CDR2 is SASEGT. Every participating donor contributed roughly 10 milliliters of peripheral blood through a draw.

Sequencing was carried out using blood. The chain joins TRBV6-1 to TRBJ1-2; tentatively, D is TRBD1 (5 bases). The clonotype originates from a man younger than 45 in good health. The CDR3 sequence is CASSDLQGGYGYTF. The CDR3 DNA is TGTGCCAGCAGTGATCTCCAGGGTGGCTATGGCTACACCTTC.